The 29 T cell receptor beta chains listed next were all sequenced from one sample in a study of T cells in Graves' hyperthyroidism and ophthalmopathy. The source material, RNA transcripts, was used to amplify TCR beta CDR3 regions. Using the HTBI primer set, a first-round RT-PCR was run on the TCR CDR3. One entry per CDR3 protein, called by TCRdb with MiXCR from the multiplex PCR reads. The table records approximately 590,000 distinct CDR3 sequences, 15% to 18% of them present only once. The specimen sequenced was blood. The receptors were sampled from a woman in her twenties or thirties with Graves' hyperthyroidism.

This clonotype was seen only a few times. V gene TRBV12-3 or TRBV12-4 combines with J gene TRBJ2-1; no definite D call. Between the trimmed V and J ends, which lost 6 bases and 0 bases, there was a span of 9 bases. The CDR3 runs 14 residues. Written as DNA, the CDR3 is TGTGCCAGCAGGGGCCCTACCTCCTACAATGAGCAGTTCTTC. Translating it yields CASRGPTSYNEQFF.

This clonotype was seen many times. This chain links TRBV28 with TRBJ2-2; TRBD2 agrees at 8 bases. Germline CDR1 is MDHEN and CDR2 is SYDVKM. CDR3 length: 15 amino acids. The V gene end was trimmed by 7 bases and the J gene end by 3 bases; junction bases not matched to a gene: 7. The CDR3 nucleotides are TGTGCCAGCACGAGACTAGCGAGGTACACCGGGGAGCTGTTTTTT. It is translated as CASTRLARYTGELFF.

In this sample, this clonotype turned up many times. The chain is built from TRBV9 and TRBJ2-3; TRBD2 matches 9 bases. Germline V CDR1 and CDR2: SGDLS, YYNGEE. V shed 6 bases and J 5 bases; nucleotides not matched to a gene: 10. This CDR3 has 15 residues. CDR3 sequence: CASNRAGGFRDTQYF. CDR3 coding DNA: TGTGCCAGCAACCGAGCGGGAGGTTTTAGAGATACGCAGTATTTT. Drawing the rest from reference TRBV9 and TRBJ2-3, the complete variable domain is DSGVTQTPKHLITATGQRVTLRCSPRSGDLSVYWYQQSLDQGLQFLIQYYNGEERAKGNILERFSAQQFPDLHSELNLSSLELGDSALYFCASNRAGGFRDTQYFGPGTRLTVL.

This clonotype was recorded at least ten times. V is TRBV13 and J is TRBJ1-2; a weak D match, TRBD1 (5 bases). The CDR3 runs to 15 residues. Germline V gives CDR1 PRHDT, CDR2 FYEKMQ (reference sequence). V dropped 4 bases and J dropped 5 bases, with 17 bases sitting between them. The CDR3 is CASSSRDLHLYGYTF. CDR3 coding DNA: TGTGCCAGCAGCTCAAGGGACTTACATCTATATGGCTACACCTTC.

This clonotype was picked up many times. V is TRBV30 and J is TRBJ1-2, with D hard to call. The CDR3 consists of 13 residues. Trimming left V 3 bases short and J 4 bases short, with 12 bases between. Germline CDR1 GTSNPN, CDR2 SVGIG (reference sequence). CDR3 DNA sequence: TGTGCCTGGAGATCAAGCCAGTTCTATGGCTACACCTTC. Translating it yields CAWRSSQFYGYTF. Filled out from reference TRBV30 and TRBJ1-2, the complete variable domain reads SQTIHQWPATLVQPVGSPLSLECTVEGTSNPNLYWYRQAAGRGLQLLFYSVGIGQISSEVPQNLSASRPQDRQFILSSKKLLLSDSGFYLCAWRSSQFYGYTFGSGTRLTVV.

Notes on this clonotype: The germline gene is not matched at one end of the junction; a read error may be the cause. The chain links TRBV7-7 to TRBJ2-1; no firm D call. Germline V gene data show CDR1 as SSHAT and CDR2 as FNYEAQ (reference sequence). The CDR3 length is 15 residues. The CDR3 is CASSPILSSYNEQFF. The CDR3 DNA is TGTGCTAGCAGCCCCATTCTGAGCTCCTACAATGAGCAGTTCTTC.

The chain joins TRBV6-2 or TRBV6-3 to TRBJ2-5; perhaps TRBD2 as D (6 bases). The CDR3 contains 13 residues. Trimming cost V 7 bases and J 2 bases, with 11 bases left between them. The germline V gene has CDR1 MNHEY and CDR2 SVGEGT. This CDR3 is CASTRGNQETQYF. The CDR3 coding sequence is TGTGCCAGCACTCGCGGGAATCAAGAGACCCAGTACTTC.

CDR3 coding DNA: TGTGCCAGCAGCTCGGGACAGGAACTAAAAGGGTACACTGAAAAACTGTTTTTT. Translating gives CASSSGQELKGYTEKLFF. The rearrangement joins TRBV5-5 to TRBJ1-4; 8 bases are shared with TRBD1. The CDR3 consists of 18 residues. With V trimmed by 3 bases and J by 7 bases, 17 bases remained unmatched. CDR1 is SGHKS and CDR2 is YYEKEE in the germline V gene (reference sequence).

The chain couples TRBV27 to TRBJ1-1; 9 nucleotides align to TRBD1. CDR1 and CDR2 (germline): MNHEY, SMNVEV (reference sequence). The V and J ends lost 5 bases and 4 bases, in that order; junction bases with no gene match: 8. The CDR3 has 15 residues. CDR3 sequence reads: CASSPRQGVITEAFF. Written as DNA, the CDR3 is TGTGCCAGCAGTCCACGACAGGGGGTTATCACTGAAGCTTTCTTT.

This clonotype was recorded at least ten times. The rearrangement joins TRBV3-1 to TRBJ1-6, with D uncertain. Germline values: CDR1 LGHDT, CDR2 YNNKEL (reference sequence). The CDR3 runs to 13 residues. Trimming stripped 6 bases from V and 7 bases from J, with 10 bases between. CDR3 sequence: CASRVQENSPLHF. In nucleotides, the CDR3 is TGTGCCAGCAGAGTCCAGGAAAATTCACCCCTCCACTTT.

This clonotype was picked up many times. The V and J genes are TRBV6-1 and TRBJ1-4; perhaps TRBD1 as D (5 bases). Germline V gene data show CDR1 as MNHNS and CDR2 as SASEGT. The CDR3 is 16 amino acids. V dropped 4 bases and J dropped 0 bases, with 12 bases sitting between them. CDR3 residues: CASSARVQPTNEKLFF. The CDR3, as DNA: TGTGCCAGCAGTGCCAGGGTGCAGCCAACTAATGAAAAACTGTTTTTT.

This clonotype was observed many times. CDR3 coding DNA: TGTGCCATACTCATGGGCACTAGCGCCAATGAGCAGTTCTTC. Translated: CAILMGTSANEQFF. This chain joins TRBV24-1 and TRBJ2-1; 7 bases align to TRBD2. Germline V lookup: CDR1 KGHDR, CDR2 SFDVKD. The length of the CDR3 is 14 residues. The ends lost 11 bases at V and 6 bases at J; junction bases unmatched: 12.

The table lists this clonotype with many counts. V is TRBV7-9 and J is TRBJ1-2; TRBD1 agrees at 8 bases. Germline V lookup: CDR1 SEHNR, CDR2 FQNEAQ (reference sequence). This CDR3 contains 15 residues. The trim removed 5 bases at V and 0 bases at J, leaving 5 bases unmatched. The CDR3 spells CASSAGTGANYGYTF. The CDR3 nucleotides read TGTGCCAGCAGCGCCGGGACAGGCGCTAACTATGGCTACACCTTC.

Only a few counts were recorded for this clonotype. The chain links TRBV9 to TRBJ2-3, with 8 bases identical to TRBD2. Germline CDR1 and CDR2: SGDLS and YYNGEE. Trimming cost V 0 bases and J 2 bases; bases outside gene matches: 2. This CDR3 comprises 15 residues. CDR3 sequence: CASSVGLANTDTQYF. In DNA form, the CDR3 reads TGTGCCAGCAGCGTAGGACTAGCGAACACAGATACGCAGTATTTT.

This clonotype was seen more than once but under ten times. The chain couples TRBV18 to TRBJ2-1, with unresolved D. CDR1 and CDR2 from the germline V gene are KGHSH and LQKENI. Deletions cut 4 bases from V and 8 bases from J, with 18 bases between. The length of the CDR3 is 15 residues. This chain's CDR3 is CASSRLSSGGDEQFF. CDR3 coding DNA: TGTGCCAGCTCACGCCTTAGCTCCGGTGGGGATGAGCAGTTCTTC.

This clonotype was counted at least ten times. The chain uses TRBV29-1 and TRBJ2-7; the D is unclear. With 4 bases removed from V and 5 bases from J, the gap between germline ends came to 12 bases. The CDR3 runs to 12 residues. Germline CDR1 and CDR2: SQVTM and ANQGSEA. The CDR3 loop is CSVALSRNEQYF. CDR3 DNA: TGCAGCGTTGCACTGTCCAGGAACGAGCAGTACTTC.

DNA of the CDR3: TGTGCCAGTAAGGGACAGGGACAAGAAAAACTGTTTTTT. This codes for CASKGQGQEKLFF. The rearrangement links TRBV19 to TRBJ1-4; 9 nucleotides line up with TRBD1. CDR1 and CDR2 (germline): LNHDA, SQIVND (reference sequence). The CDR3 length is 13 residues. Losses at the gene ends were 7 bases for V and 8 bases for J; bases not matched to a gene: 5.

At least ten counts were recorded for this clonotype. The rearrangement joins TRBV6-1 to TRBJ2-2; 12 nucleotides align to TRBD2. Germline V gives CDR1 MNHNS, CDR2 SASEGT. The trim removed 5 bases at V and 7 bases at J, leaving 20 bases unmatched. The CDR3 loop spans 20 amino acids. CDR3 in amino acids: CASSYFSTGLAGPIVGELFF. The CDR3 nucleotides read TGTGCCAGCAGTTATTTTTCTACGGGACTAGCGGGCCCAATTGTCGGGGAGCTGTTTTTT.

The V and J genes are TRBV27 and TRBJ2-3, with TRBD1 as a possible D gene (5 bases). Germline V gene lookup returns CDR1 MNHEY and CDR2 SMNVEV (reference sequence). The CDR3 runs 10 residues. V gave up 8 bases and J gave up 6 bases, with 6 bases separating them. As DNA, the CDR3 is TGTGCCAGCGGGGCGGATACGCAGTATTTT. This gives the protein CASGADTQYF.

In this sample, this clonotype turned up a few times. This sequence joins TRBV12-3 or TRBV12-4 and TRBJ1-1, with D uncertain. CDR3 length: 12 residues. The ends were cut back, 1 base at V and 9 bases at J, with 9 bases in the middle. CDR3 in DNA: TGTGCCAGCAGTTTAGAGGCTTCCAAAGCTTTCTTT. This encodes CASSLEASKAFF.

This clonotype was picked up a small number of times. V is TRBV5-1 and J is TRBJ2-7; 9 nucleotides match TRBD1. Germline V gives CDR1 SGHRS, CDR2 YFSETQ. V gave up 9 bases and J gave up 2 bases; unmatched junction bases: 9. CDR3 length: 14 residues. In nucleotides, the CDR3 is TGCGCCACCGCGACCGGGACAGGGACCTACGAGCAGTACTTC. The encoded protein is CATATGTGTYEQYF.

This clonotype was observed many times. This may be a read error: a much more frequent sequence differs by one nucleotide. The rearrangement joins TRBV28 to TRBJ2-7, with 7 bases lining up with TRBD1. Germline V CDR1 and CDR2: MDHEN, SYDVKM. CDR3 length equals 16 residues. V shed 1 base and J 5 bases; nucleotides not matched to a gene: 11. The CDR3 sequence is CASSLYGQEISDEQYF. CDR3 in DNA: TGTGCCAGCAGTTTATACGGACAGGAGATAAGTGACGAGCAGTACTTC.

Many counts were recorded for this clonotype. The chain is built from TRBV10-3 and TRBJ2-7; D might be TRBD2 (5 bases). The CDR3 is 15 residues long. The V end was cut by 9 bases, the J end by 9 bases, with 27 bases between. The germline V gene has CDR1 ENHRY and CDR2 SYGVKD. CDR3 in DNA: TGTGCCATAGAGGGTGACGGCGGTAGAGGAGAGAGGCAGTACTTC. Translating gives CAIEGDGGRGERQYF.

This chain links TRBV4-1 with TRBJ1-1, with D maybe TRBD1 (5 bases). Germline assignment: CDR1 MGHRA and CDR2 YSYEKL. Trimming left V 3 bases short and J 4 bases short, with 9 bases between. This CDR3 region has 13 residues. The CDR3 region has the DNA TGCGCCAGCAGCCAGGGGCGCAGCACTGAAGCTTTCTTT. Translated: CASSQGRSTEAFF.

CDR3 sequence reads: CASTSSNTGELFF. Here the CDR3 DNA reads TGTGCCAGCACGTCCTCAAACACCGGGGAGCTGTTTTTT. This chain links TRBV6-1 with TRBJ2-2; D is unclear. The CDR3 loop spans 13 amino acids. Germline-derived CDR1 and CDR2 are MNHNS and SASEGT. V dropped 7 bases and J dropped 2 bases, with 8 bases sitting between them.

The chain combines TRBV7-3 with TRBJ2-1; TRBD1 or TRBD2 may be the D gene (7 bases each). This CDR3 has 16 amino acids. V lost 0 bases and J 4 bases, leaving 13 bases between the germline ends. Per the germline V gene, CDR1 is SGHTA and CDR2 is FQGTGA. The CDR3 nucleotides read TGTGCCAGCAGCTTAACGGGGGGGACAGTTTACAATGAGCAGTTCTTC. Encoded protein: CASSLTGGTVYNEQFF.

This clonotype appeared many times. The chain combines TRBV7-2 with TRBJ2-1, with 9 bases lining up with TRBD1. This CDR3 region has 12 residues. In germline, CDR1 is SGHTA, CDR2 FQGNSA. The junction had 3 bases not matched to a gene; V was cut back by 5 bases and J by 10 bases. CDR3 loop: CASSRDRVEQFF. DNA of the CDR3: TGTGCCAGCAGCCGGGACAGGGTCGAGCAGTTCTTC.

This clonotype showed up just a few times. The chain couples TRBV12-3 or TRBV12-4 to TRBJ1-5; the D is unclear. Trimming removed 4 bases at V and 6 bases at J, with 10 bases between. The CDR3 loop spans 13 amino acids. The DNA for the CDR3 is TGTGCCAGCAGTTGGCAGTTGAGTCAGCCCCAGCATTTT. Translating gives CASSWQLSQPQHF.

This clonotype appeared once. The gene calls are TRBV29-1 and TRBJ2-7; no clear D gene. The CDR3 totals 15 residues. Germline values: CDR1 SQVTM, CDR2 ANQGSEA. V gave up 5 bases and J gave up 0 bases, with 17 bases separating them. For the CDR3, the DNA is TGCAGCGTTACCCCATCCCCCGGGCCCTCCTACGAGCAGTACTTC. It is translated as CSVTPSPGPSYEQYF.